Sequencing of this T cell receptor beta chain was carried out in a study of OX40 agonist ivuxolimab in advanced cancers. TCRdb's table, derived via immunoSEQ multiplex PCR, lists solely in-frame clones and lacks some. In the table there are 65,000 to 90,000 clones, 85% of which are singletons. Sampled blood was obtained at baseline, cycle 4 day 1, and cycle 7 day 1. V lost 2 bases to trimming and J lost 3 bases, with 8 bases between them. CDR1 and CDR2 from the germline V gene are SGHNT and YYREEE (reference sequence). CDR3 length: 14 amino acids. The V gene is TRBV5-4, the J gene TRBJ2-2; no reliable D call. Sequencing used CD4+ or CD8+ T cells sorted from blood, obtained in a trial of the OX40 agonist ivuxolimab. This TCR was recovered from an adult with an advanced solid tumor such as melanoma, head and neck, liver or kidney cancer. This CDR3 is CASSLGQDTGELFF. In DNA, the CDR3 is TGTGCCAGCAGCTTAGGGCAGGACACCGGGGAGCTGTTTTTT.